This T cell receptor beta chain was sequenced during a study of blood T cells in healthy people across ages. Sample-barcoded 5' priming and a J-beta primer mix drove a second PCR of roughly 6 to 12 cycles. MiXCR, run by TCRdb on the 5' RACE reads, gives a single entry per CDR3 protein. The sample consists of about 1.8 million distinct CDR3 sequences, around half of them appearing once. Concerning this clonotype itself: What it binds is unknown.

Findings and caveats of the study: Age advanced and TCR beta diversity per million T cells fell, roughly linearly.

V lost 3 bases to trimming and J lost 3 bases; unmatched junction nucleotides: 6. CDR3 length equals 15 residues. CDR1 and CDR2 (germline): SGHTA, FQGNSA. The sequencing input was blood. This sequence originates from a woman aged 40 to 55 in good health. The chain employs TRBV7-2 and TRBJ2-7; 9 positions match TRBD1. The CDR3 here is CASSFKDRGLYEQYF. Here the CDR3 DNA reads TGTGCCAGCAGCTTTAAGGACAGGGGACTCTACGAGCAGTACTTC. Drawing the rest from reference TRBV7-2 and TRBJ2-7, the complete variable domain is GAGVSQSPSNKVTEKGKDVELRCDPISGHTALYWYRQSLGQGLEFLIYFQGNSAPDKSGLPSDRFSAERTGGSVSTLTIQRTQQEDSAVYLCASSFKDRGLYEQYFGPGTRLTVT.